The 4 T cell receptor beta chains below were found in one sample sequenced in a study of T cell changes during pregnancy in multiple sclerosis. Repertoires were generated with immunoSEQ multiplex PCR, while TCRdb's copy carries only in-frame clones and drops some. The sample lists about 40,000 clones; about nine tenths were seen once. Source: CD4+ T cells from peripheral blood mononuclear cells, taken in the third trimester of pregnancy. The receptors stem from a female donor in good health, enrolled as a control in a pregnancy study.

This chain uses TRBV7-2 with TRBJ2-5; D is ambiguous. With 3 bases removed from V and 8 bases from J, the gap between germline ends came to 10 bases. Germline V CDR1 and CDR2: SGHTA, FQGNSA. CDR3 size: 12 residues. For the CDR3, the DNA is TGTGCCAGCAGCTTTTTGGAGAGTACCCAGTACTTC. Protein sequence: CASSFLESTQYF.

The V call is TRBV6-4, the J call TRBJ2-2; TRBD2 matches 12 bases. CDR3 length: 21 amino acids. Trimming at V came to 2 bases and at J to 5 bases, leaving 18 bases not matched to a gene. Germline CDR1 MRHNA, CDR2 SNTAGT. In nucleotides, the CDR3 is TGTGCCAGCAGTGACCTATCCCCCCTAGCGGGGGGGCAGGAGGATACCGGGGAGCTGTTTTTT. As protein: CASSDLSPLAGGQEDTGELFF.

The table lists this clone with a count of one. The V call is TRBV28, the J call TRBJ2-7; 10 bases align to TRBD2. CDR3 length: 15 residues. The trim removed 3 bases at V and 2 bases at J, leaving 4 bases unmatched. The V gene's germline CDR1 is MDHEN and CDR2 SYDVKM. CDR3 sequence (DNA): TGTGCCAGCAGTTTTTCGGGACTAGCGACCTACGAGCAGTACTTC. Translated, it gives CASSFSGLATYEQYF.

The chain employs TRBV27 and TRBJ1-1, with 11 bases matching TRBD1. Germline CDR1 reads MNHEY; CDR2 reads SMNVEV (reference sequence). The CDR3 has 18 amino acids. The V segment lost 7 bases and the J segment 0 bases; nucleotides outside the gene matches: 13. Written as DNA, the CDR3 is TGTGCCAGCACCAAGGTGGGGACAGGGGGGCTTCTGAACACTGAAGCTTTCTTT. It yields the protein CASTKVGTGGLLNTEAFF.